This is a list of T cell receptor beta chains from one sample in a study of cytomegalovirus exposure and HLA in healthy donors. Profiling relied on immunoSEQ multiplex PCR, and the TCRdb table lists in-frame clones only, not all of them. This sample yields 120,000 or so clones, of which about 80% are seen a single time; more than 7% belongs to the top ten. The sample taken for sequencing was PBMCs. The receptors were sampled from a woman in her 50s in good health and CMV-seropositive. CDR3s include the opening cysteine and the closing phenylalanine or tryptophan. Each record gives: CDR3 DNA, CDR3 protein, CDR3 length, J gene, V gene, D gene, clone size. A D gene is named only where the DNA matches it firmly. Not every row has a clone size; where given, it reads once, few, many or a size class.

TGTGCCAGTAGTATCTTACTGGCGGGGGGAGGGACCGGGGAGCTGTTTTTT	CASSILLAGGGTGELFF	17	TRBJ2-2	TRBV19	TRBD2	.
TGTGCCAGTAGTATATTGGGGGACAGGAGGGACAATGAGCAGTTCTTC	CASSILGDRRDNEQFF	16	TRBJ2-1	TRBV19	TRBD1	.
TGTGCCAGCAATAGGCAGGGTGACAATCAGCCCCAGCATTTT	CASNRQGDNQPQHF	14	TRBJ1-5	TRBV6-1	.	.
TGCGCCAGCAGCTTGGCAGCGGGGGGATCCTACGAGCAGTACTTC	CASSLAAGGSYEQYF	15	TRBJ2-7	TRBV5-1	TRBD2	.
TGTGCCAGCAGCGCATTGTCGCGGGGGGCTTTCATTGAGCAGTTCTTC	CASSALSRGAFIEQFF	16	TRBJ2-1	TRBV7-8	TRBD2	few
TGCGCCAGCAGCTTCGGGGGGGAGGGAGATACGCAGTATTTT	CASSFGGEGDTQYF	14	TRBJ2-3	TRBV5-1	TRBD2	.
TGTGCCAGTACCAGGACAGGGGCTCAGCCCCAGCATTTT	CASTRTGAQPQHF	13	TRBJ1-5	TRBV19	TRBD1	.
TGCGCCAGCAGCACACAGGGGAGCACCGGGGAGCTGTTTTTT	CASSTQGSTGELFF	14	TRBJ2-2	TRBV4-1	TRBD1	.
TGTGCCAGCAGTAGCGGGGGGGCCAATCGTTTTCGGTCCTACAATGAGCAGTTCTTC	CASSSGGANRFRSYNEQFF	19	TRBJ2-1	TRBV7-6	TRBD2	.
TGTGCCAGCAGGCGGACTGGACTTAGCAATCAGCCCCAGCATTTT	CASRRTGLSNQPQHF	15	TRBJ1-5	TRBV2	.	.
TGTGCCAGCAGCTTGGCGGGAGTGGCAGATACGCAGTATTTT	CASSLAGVADTQYF	14	TRBJ2-3	TRBV5-4	.	.
TGCAGCGTTGGAGGGTCCGGGACTAGCGGGAGTTGGGATGAGCAGTTCTTC	CSVGGSGTSGSWDEQFF	17	TRBJ2-1	TRBV29-1	TRBD2	.
TGCGCCAGCAGCTTGGGACTAGCGGGCCGAGAGACCCAGTACTTC	CASSLGLAGRETQYF	15	TRBJ2-5	TRBV5-1	TRBD2	.
TGTGCCAGCTCATCTAGCGGGGGCTCGGCAGATACGCAGTATTTT	CASSSSGGSADTQYF	15	TRBJ2-3	TRBV18	TRBD2	.
TGCGCCAGCAGGCATAATAGGGGGTTTCGCACTGAAGCTTTCTTT	CASRHNRGFRTEAFF	15	TRBJ1-1	TRBV23-1	.	.
TGTGCCAGCAGCCAATTGACTAGCGGGAGCGACACAGATACGCAGTATTTT	CASSQLTSGSDTDTQYF	17	TRBJ2-3	TRBV4-2	TRBD2	.
TGTGCCAGCAGTTACCAGGGGGCCCCGAGCACCGGGGAGCTGTTTTTT	CASSYQGAPSTGELFF	16	TRBJ2-2	TRBV6-5	TRBD1	.
TGCAGCGTCCCCCGCCCCTACCACAATGAGCAGTTCTTC	CSVPRPYHNEQFF	13	TRBJ2-1	TRBV29-1	.	.
TGCGCCAGCAGCCAAGATCCCCGGGCTAGCGGGGGATACGAGCAGTACTTC	CASSQDPRASGGYEQYF	17	TRBJ2-7	TRBV4-1	TRBD2	few
TGTGCCAGCAGCTTCGGGACAGGGGGTATGGATACGCAGTATTTT	CASSFGTGGMDTQYF	15	TRBJ2-3	TRBV7-9	TRBD1	.
TGCGCCAGCAGCTCCGTTAGACACGGGAGGGACAATGAGCAGTTCTTC	CASSSVRHGRDNEQFF	16	TRBJ2-1	TRBV4-1	TRBD2	.
TGTGCCAGCAGCTTGGATCTGGCAGGGGTTCAGCCCCAGCATTTT	CASSLDLAGVQPQHF	15	TRBJ1-5	TRBV5-4	.	few
TGTGCCAGCAGCCTAGGACTTGAGAATGAAAAACTGTTTTTT	CASSLGLENEKLFF	14	TRBJ1-4	TRBV7-9	.	few
TGTGCCATCAGAGGGACTAGCGGGAGGGGGAACAATGAGCAGTTCTTC	CAIRGTSGRGNNEQFF	16	TRBJ2-1	TRBV10-3	TRBD2	.
TGTGCCAGCAGCGGCGAGACTAGCGGGAGTCGGGAGACCCAGTACTTC	CASSGETSGSRETQYF	16	TRBJ2-5	TRBV5-6	TRBD2	.
TGTGCCAGTAGAGGGGACTATCGAGCCCCGCCCCAGCATTTT	CASRGDYRAPPQHF	14	TRBJ1-5	TRBV19	.	.
TGCGCCACCAGCCAAAACTCTGGAAACACCATATATTTT	CATSQNSGNTIYF	13	TRBJ1-3	TRBV10-2	.	few
TGTGCCAGCAGCCAAGAACTCACCCCGGGGACCTACGAGCAGTACTTC	CASSQELTPGTYEQYF	16	TRBJ2-7	TRBV4-2	.	.
TGTGCCAGCAGCAGTAGCGGGAGTACAGATACGCAGTATTTT	CASSSSGSTDTQYF	14	TRBJ2-3	TRBV27	TRBD2	.
TGTGCCTGGAGTGTATGGGGACTAACTTTCCACGAGCAGTACTTC	CAWSVWGLTFHEQYF	15	TRBJ2-7	TRBV30	TRBD2	.
TGTGCCAGTAGTATAGATTCCATAGGGGATGGGGCCAACGTCCTGACTTTC	CASSIDSIGDGANVLTF	17	TRBJ2-6	TRBV19	.	.
TGTGCCACCAGCAGGACTAGCGGGAGAATCCCCAACACCGGGGAGCTGTTTTTT	CATSRTSGRIPNTGELFF	18	TRBJ2-2	TRBV15	TRBD2	few
TGTGCCAGCATCCATGGGACTAGTGGCTACGAGCAGTACTTC	CASIHGTSGYEQYF	14	TRBJ2-7	TRBV6-6	TRBD2	once
TGTGCCAGCAGAACCAGGGGTGGGAGAGAGCAGTACTTC	CASRTRGGREQYF	13	TRBJ2-7	TRBV6-6	.	once
TGTGCCAGCAGCGTCGGGGAAGGGGAAGCTTTCTTT	CASSVGEGEAFF	12	TRBJ1-1	TRBV13	.	.
TGTGCCAGCAGCTTAGGCCCACCGTACAATGAGCAGTTCTTC	CASSLGPPYNEQFF	14	TRBJ2-1	TRBV7-3	.	.
TGTGCCAGCAGCCCGGGACAGGTGGCCTACGAGCAGTACTTC	CASSPGQVAYEQYF	14	TRBJ2-7	TRBV7-2	TRBD1	.
TGCAGTGCTTGGGGCAACTACGAGCAGTACTTC	CSAWGNYEQYF	11	TRBJ2-7	TRBV20-1	.	.
TGCGCCAGCAGCCAACAGGGTTCCTACGAGCAGTACTTC	CASSQQGSYEQYF	13	TRBJ2-7	TRBV4-1	.	.
TGTGCCAGCAGAAGCGACAGGGCCCGGGGCTACACCTTC	CASRSDRARGYTF	13	TRBJ1-2	TRBV6-5	TRBD1	few
TGTGCCAGCTCACCACCGGACAGGGGTGGTGAGACCCAGTACTTC	CASSPPDRGGETQYF	15	TRBJ2-5	TRBV18	TRBD1	few
TGTGCCACCAGGCCAGGGACGGCGGGAAATCAGCCCCAGCATTTT	CATRPGTAGNQPQHF	15	TRBJ1-5	TRBV15	.	.
TGCGCCAGCAGCCAACGGGGGGTTCCCTCGGAGCAGTACTTC	CASSQRGVPSEQYF	14	TRBJ2-7	TRBV4-1	TRBD2	.
TGCAGCGTTGCGACTAGCGGGGACTACAATGAGCAGTTCTTC	CSVATSGDYNEQFF	14	TRBJ2-1	TRBV29-1	TRBD2	once
TGCGCCAGCAGCCAAGGCATACAGGTGGCCACTGAAGCTTTCTTT	CASSQGIQVATEAFF	15	TRBJ1-1	TRBV4-3	.	few
TGTGCCAGCAGCCAACGAGCGGGAGTCGGTAGTAGTGAGCAGTTCTTC	CASSQRAGVGSSEQFF	16	TRBJ2-1	TRBV4-2	TRBD2	once
TGTGCCAGCAGTCGGCTAGCGGGGGGGGGCGCAGATACGCAGTATTTT	CASSRLAGGGADTQYF	16	TRBJ2-3	TRBV25-1	TRBD2	.
TGTGCCAGCACCTGGGGGGGGAACACTGAAGCTTTCTTT	CASTWGGNTEAFF	13	TRBJ1-1	TRBV6-5	.	.
TGTGCCTGGGTTCTGACCGGTCAGGGGGCCCTCGAGCAGTACTTC	CAWVLTGQGALEQYF	15	TRBJ2-7	TRBV30	TRBD1	once
TGTGCCAGCTCACCTCCCGGGACTCCCGGGGAGACCCAGTACTTC	CASSPPGTPGETQYF	15	TRBJ2-5	TRBV18	.	.
TGTGCCAGCAGCTATTACGGGACAGGGCACTACGAGCAGTACTTC	CASSYYGTGHYEQYF	15	TRBJ2-7	TRBV5-8	TRBD1	.
TGTGCCAGCTCACCGTTAGACAGTATCCAAGAGACCCAGTACTTC	CASSPLDSIQETQYF	15	TRBJ2-5	TRBV18	.	.
TGTGCCAGCAAGCTGAACGTTCTGAACACCGGGGAGCTGTTTTTT	CASKLNVLNTGELFF	15	TRBJ2-2	TRBV5-4	.	once
TGTGCTAGTGGTCTCTGGACTAGCGCAGAGACCCAGTACTTC	CASGLWTSAETQYF	14	TRBJ2-5	TRBV12-5	TRBD2	.
TGCGCCAGCAGCCCTACAGGGGACTCGCGGGTCCGGGAGCTGTTTTTT	CASSPTGDSRVRELFF	16	TRBJ2-2	TRBV4-3	.	.